Described below is a single T cell receptor (beta chain) sequence and its context. Here immunoSEQ multiplex PCR was the method, and the copy in TCRdb shows in-frame clones only, minus some. The sample carries about 210,000 clones, around 88% recorded once. The data are from a study of blood T cell repertoires in COVID-19. Study background: COVID-19 samples from acute and convalescent phases originated in the United States, Italy and Spain.

The CDR3 runs to 17 residues. In germline, CDR1 is SGHNT, CDR2 YYREEE (reference sequence). The V end lost 4 bases, the J end lost 4 bases, and 20 bases lay between the germline ends. The V and J genes are TRBV5-4 and TRBJ2-2, with D possibly being TRBD2 (7 bases). Sequences were obtained from peripheral blood. This clonotype was obtained from a man aged 50 to 59 with active or convalescent COVID-19. In DNA form, the CDR3 reads TGTGCCAGCAGCCCAGAACTCGGGGGGCATTTCACCGGGGAGCTGTTTTTT. Translation gives CASSPELGGHFTGELFF.